These T cell receptor beta chains were read from a single sample in a study of CD8+ T cells in alopecia areata. Generated by immunoSEQ multiplex PCR, the TCRdb table keeps only in-frame clones and is missing some. The table shows just over 150,000 clones, with around three fifths occurring only once. Sequenced material: CD4+ T cells sorted from blood, taken at week 4, from a patient treated with tofacitinib. The receptors were sampled from a human donor with alopecia areata. Both conserved end residues are trimmed from each CDR3. The order of the fields is V gene, CDR3 length, J gene, CDR3 protein.

TRBV15	12	TRBJ2-5	ATSREGGRETQY
TRBV15	13	TRBJ1-6	ATSRDAGGRSPLH
TRBV10-3	11	TRBJ1-2	AISGALARGYT
TRBV29-1	11	TRBJ2-3	SGSGGWTDTQY
TRBV20-1	9	TRBJ2-5	SASWQETQY
TRBV6-5	13	TRBJ2-5	ASRSTGVTQETQY
TRBV10-3	15	TRBJ2-5	AISLGGNRGIRETQY
TRBV30	14	TRBJ2-2	AWSVRQGVHTGELF
TRBV14	14	TRBJ2-1	ASSPLGGLGYNEQF
TRBV2	13	TRBJ2-1	ASTYQGSSYNEQF
TRBV27	12	TRBJ1-1	ASSFSGRETEAF
TRBV5-1	12	TRBJ2-3	ASSLDLAAGTQY
TRBV19	16	TRBJ1-5	ASKKKQGDGLRNQPQH
TRBV9	11	TRBJ2-7	ASSVGTGEGKY
TRBV7-8	14	TRBJ2-5	ASSGYGTTFAETQY
TRBV2	14	TRBJ2-4	ASERPGQGAGNIQY
TRBV18	16	TRBJ2-6	ASSPLQGSSSGANVLT
TRBV13	14	TRBJ2-4	ASSLGRQVRKNIQY
TRBV7-9	12	TRBJ2-5	ASSSRQSQETQY
TRBV7-2	12	TRBJ2-7	ASSLVDGAYEQY
TRBV27	13	TRBJ2-2	ASRTRDKNTGELF
TRBV2	10	TRBJ2-1	AGSGTDNEQF
TRBV29-1	11	TRBJ2-2	SVGHLNTGELF
TRBV15	12	TRBJ1-2	ATSRDQRSAGYT
TRBV30	11	TRBJ1-1	AWKGGFNTEAF
TRBV7-8	13	TRBJ2-7	ASSFRDILSYEQY
TRBV27	13	TRBJ1-2	ASRPLTVAVRGYT
TRBV6-5	11	TRBJ1-1	ASRRQLNTEAF
TRBV10-3	11	TRBJ1-2	AISEVEGHGYT
TRBV23-1	12	TRBJ2-4	ASSQKGAKNIQY
TRBV5-1	12	TRBJ2-5	ASSSQGAQETQY
TRBV15	14	TRBJ1-5	ATREDRLLSNQPQH
TRBV7-8	13	TRBJ2-1	ASSLRRGVLHEQF
TRBV30	10	TRBJ2-5	AWSATGETQY
TRBV29-1	13	TRBJ2-1	SVENWDGRDNEQF
TRBV5-6	14	TRBJ2-3	ASSLERTSGSSTQY
TRBV9	13	TRBJ1-2	ASSVTGTGFNGYT
TRBV9	12	TRBJ2-5	ASSVDLSGETQY